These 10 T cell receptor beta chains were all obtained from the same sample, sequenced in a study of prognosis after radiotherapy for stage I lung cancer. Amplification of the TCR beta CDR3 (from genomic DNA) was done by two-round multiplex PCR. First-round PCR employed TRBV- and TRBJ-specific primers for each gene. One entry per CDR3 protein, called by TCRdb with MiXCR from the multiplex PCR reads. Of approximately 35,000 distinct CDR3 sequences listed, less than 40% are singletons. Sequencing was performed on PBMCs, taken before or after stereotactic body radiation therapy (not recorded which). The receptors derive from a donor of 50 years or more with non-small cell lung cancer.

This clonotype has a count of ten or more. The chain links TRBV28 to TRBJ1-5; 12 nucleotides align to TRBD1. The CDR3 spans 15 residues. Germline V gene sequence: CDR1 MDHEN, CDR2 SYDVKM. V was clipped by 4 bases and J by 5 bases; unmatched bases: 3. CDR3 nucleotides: TGTGCCAGCAGTTGGGGGACAGGGGGCGATCAGCCCCAGCATTTT. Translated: CASSWGTGGDQPQHF.

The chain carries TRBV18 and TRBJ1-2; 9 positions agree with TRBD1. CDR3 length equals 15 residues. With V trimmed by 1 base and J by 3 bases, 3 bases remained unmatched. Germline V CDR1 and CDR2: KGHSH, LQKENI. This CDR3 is CASSPRTGVDYGYTF. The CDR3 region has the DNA TGTGCCAGCTCACCACGGACAGGGGTTGACTATGGCTACACCTTC.

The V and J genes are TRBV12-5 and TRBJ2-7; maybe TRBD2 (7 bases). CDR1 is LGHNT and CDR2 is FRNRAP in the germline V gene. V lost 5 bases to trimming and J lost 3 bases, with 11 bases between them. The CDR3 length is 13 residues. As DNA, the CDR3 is TGTGCTAGTGGTAGGGGGGGGAACTACGAGCAGTACTTC. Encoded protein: CASGRGGNYEQYF.

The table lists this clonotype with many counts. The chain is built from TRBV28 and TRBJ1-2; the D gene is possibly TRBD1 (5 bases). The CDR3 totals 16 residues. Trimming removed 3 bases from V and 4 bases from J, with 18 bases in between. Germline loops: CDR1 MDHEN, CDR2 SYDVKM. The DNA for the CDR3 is TGTGCCAGCAGTTTCGCGTCCGGGACGCAGATCTATGGCTACACCTTC. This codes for CASSFASGTQIYGYTF.

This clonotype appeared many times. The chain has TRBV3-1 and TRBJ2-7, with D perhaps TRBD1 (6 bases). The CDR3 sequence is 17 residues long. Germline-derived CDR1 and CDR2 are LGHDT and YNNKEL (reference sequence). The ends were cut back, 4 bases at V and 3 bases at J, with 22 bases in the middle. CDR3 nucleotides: TGTGCCAGCAGCCGAGGACAGTCCCTTGTCCCGGTCTACGAGCAGTACTTC. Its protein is CASSRGQSLVPVYEQYF.

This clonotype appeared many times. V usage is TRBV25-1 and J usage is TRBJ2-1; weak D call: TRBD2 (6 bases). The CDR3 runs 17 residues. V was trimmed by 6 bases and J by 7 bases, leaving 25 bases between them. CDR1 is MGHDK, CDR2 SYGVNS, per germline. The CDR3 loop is CASSHHGVFIRENEQFF. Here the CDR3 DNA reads TGTGCCAGCAGCCATCATGGGGTCTTTATCCGGGAGAATGAGCAGTTCTTC.

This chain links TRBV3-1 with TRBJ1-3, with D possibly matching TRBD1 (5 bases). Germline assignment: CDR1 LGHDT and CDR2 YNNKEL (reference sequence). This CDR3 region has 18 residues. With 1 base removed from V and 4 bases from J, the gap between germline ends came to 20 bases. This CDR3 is CASSQGRGTGFGGNTIYF. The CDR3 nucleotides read TGTGCCAGCAGCCAAGGGCGGGGGACCGGCTTTGGAGGAAACACCATATATTTT.

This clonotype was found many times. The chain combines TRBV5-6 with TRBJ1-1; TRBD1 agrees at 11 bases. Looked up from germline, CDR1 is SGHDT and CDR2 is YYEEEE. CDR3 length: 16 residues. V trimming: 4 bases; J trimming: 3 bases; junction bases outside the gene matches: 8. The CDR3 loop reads CASSPGQGAGYTEAFF. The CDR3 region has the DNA TGTGCCAGCAGCCCCGGACAGGGGGCTGGATACACTGAAGCTTTCTTT.

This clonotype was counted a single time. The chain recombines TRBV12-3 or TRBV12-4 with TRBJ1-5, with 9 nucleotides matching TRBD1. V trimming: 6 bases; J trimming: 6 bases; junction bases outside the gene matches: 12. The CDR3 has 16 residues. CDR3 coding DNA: TGTGCCAGCAGGCTTTCTACAGGGGGCTCTAGTCAGCCCCAGCATTTT. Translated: CASRLSTGGSSQPQHF.

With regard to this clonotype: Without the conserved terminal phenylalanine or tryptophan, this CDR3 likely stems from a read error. The CDR3 coding sequence is TGCAGTGTATGGCGGGGGGACGATACTCAGTATTCT. This gives the protein CSVWRGDDTQYS. The genes are TRBV20-1 and TRBJ2-3; TRBD2 agrees at 8 bases. Germline V gene sequence: CDR1 DFQATT, CDR2 SNEGSKA (reference sequence). The CDR3 runs to 12 residues.